Presented here are 14 T cell receptor beta chains from one specimen sequenced in a study of T-cell reconstitution after alpha-beta-depleted transplantation in children. This sample's TCRbeta library carried unique molecular identifier barcodes. TCRdb itself ran the PCR reads through MiXCR, one entry per CDR3 protein. Here the sample spans hundreds of thousands of distinct CDR3 sequences, approximately 15% being singletons. This sample comprised PBMCs, mostly from graft donor cells, obtained 360 days after TCRalphabeta/CD19-depleted stem cell transplant. These receptors originate from a male patient under 18 who had a stem cell transplant for acute lymphoblastic leukemia, so the T cells may come from the graft donor.

This rearrangement joins TRBV5-1 to TRBJ1-2, with 7 positions matching TRBD1. Per the germline V gene, CDR1 is SGHRS and CDR2 is YFSETQ. The CDR3 sequence is 13 residues long. V lost 2 bases to trimming and J lost 6 bases; unmatched junction nucleotides: 4. The CDR3, as DNA: TGCGCCAGCAGCTTATGGCAGGGGGATGGCTACACCTTC. The encoded protein is CASSLWQGDGYTF.

The chain is built from TRBV2 and TRBJ2-1, with 7 bases fitting TRBD1. Germline CDR1 is SNHLY and CDR2 is FYNNEI. This CDR3 region has 15 residues. V shed 6 bases, J shed 2 bases, and the junction held 7 bases outside the gene matches. CDR3: CASRKGTATYNEQFF. The CDR3, as DNA: TGTGCCAGCAGAAAAGGGACAGCCACCTACAATGAGCAGTTCTTC.

This clonotype was counted a few times. The chain has TRBV6-4 and TRBJ2-1; D remains unclear. The V end was cut by 2 bases, the J end by 2 bases, with 10 bases between. This CDR3 contains 15 residues. The germline V gene encodes CDR1 MRHNA and CDR2 SNTAGT. The CDR3 DNA follows: TGTGCCAGCAGTGACCACGGCGGAACCTACAATGAGCAGTTCTTC. Translated: CASSDHGGTYNEQFF.

This clonotype has at least ten counts. The chain links TRBV20-1 to TRBJ2-1; D is tentatively TRBD1 or TRBD2 (6 bases each). The germline V gene encodes CDR1 DFQATT and CDR2 SNEGSKA (reference sequence). This CDR3 region has 13 residues. Trimming removed 6 bases at V and 2 bases at J, with 11 bases between. CDR3 nucleotides: TGCAGTGCCCAGGGGACTGCCTACAATGAGCAGTTCTTC. It is translated as CSAQGTAYNEQFF.

This clonotype was seen a few times. The V gene is TRBV5-1, the J gene TRBJ1-1; D not certain. In germline, CDR1 is SGHRS, CDR2 YFSETQ. V was clipped by 5 bases and J by 0 bases, with 8 bases between them. The CDR3 covers 13 residues. The CDR3 sequence is CASRPGVNTEAFF. As DNA, the CDR3 is TGCGCCAGCAGACCAGGAGTGAACACTGAAGCTTTCTTT.

This clonotype appeared a few times. This chain connects TRBV5-1 to TRBJ2-5; a possible D gene is TRBD1 (5 bases). This CDR3 spans 12 amino acids. Germline V CDR1 and CDR2: SGHRS, YFSETQ. Trimming took off 7 bases at V and 7 bases at J, with 14 bases between the two ends. CDR3 region: CASYHSQGTQYF. The CDR3 DNA follows: TGCGCCAGCTATCACAGCCAGGGGACCCAGTACTTC.

This clonotype was counted a few times. The chain is built from TRBV5-1 and TRBJ2-7; no definite D call. The CDR3 runs 17 residues. The ends were cut back, 4 bases at V and 2 bases at J, with 22 bases in the middle. CDR1 is SGHRS, CDR2 YFSETQ, per germline. DNA of the CDR3: TGCGCCAGCAGCCCAACCCGAAGCGTTAGTCGAGCCTACGAGCAGTACTTC. It is translated as CASSPTRSVSRAYEQYF. Full variable domain (rest looked up from reference TRBV5-1 and TRBJ2-7): KAGVTQTPRYLIKTRGQQVTLSCSPISGHRSVSWYQQTPGQGLQFLFEYFSETQRNKGNFPGRFSGRQFSNSRSEMNVSTLELGDSALYLCASSPTRSVSRAYEQYFGPGTRLTVT.

The V call is TRBV4-1, the J call TRBJ2-7; 9 bases match TRBD1. The V segment lost 3 bases and the J segment 4 bases; nucleotides outside the gene matches: 7. In germline, CDR1 is MGHRA, CDR2 YSYEKL. CDR3 length equals 15 residues. The CDR3 reads CASSQGTGTWYEQYF. CDR3 coding DNA: TGCGCCAGCAGCCAGGGGACAGGGACTTGGTACGAGCAGTACTTC.

This clonotype showed up just a few times. The CDR3 DNA sequence: TGCAGTGCTAGAGGAGGGGCTAGCGGGCGGACAGATACGCAGTATTTT. This encodes CSARGGASGRTDTQYF. The chain uses TRBV20-1 and TRBJ2-3, with 8 bases identical to TRBD2. This CDR3 is built from 16 residues. The germline V gene has CDR1 DFQATT and CDR2 SNEGSKA (reference sequence). V was clipped by 1 base and J by 3 bases; unmatched bases: 9.

The V gene is TRBV5-6, the J gene TRBJ2-7; tentatively, D is TRBD2 (6 bases). The CDR3 is 17 residues long. The germline V gene has CDR1 SGHDT and CDR2 YYEEEE. V lost 3 bases, J lost 6 bases, and 25 bases lay in between. Written as DNA, the CDR3 is TGTGCCAGCAGCTCTCAGGCGGGGACCTTCGGACCCCTCGAGCAGTACTTC. This gives the protein CASSSQAGTFGPLEQYF. The full variable domain, its missing parts supplied by reference TRBV5-6 and TRBJ2-7, is DAGVTQSPTHLIKTRGQQVTLRCSPKSGHDTVSWYQQALGQGPQFIFQYYEEEERQRGNFPDRFSGHQFPNYSSELNVNALLLGDSALYLCASSSQAGTFGPLEQYFGPGTRLTVT.

This clonotype was observed at least ten times. The chain has TRBV29-1 and TRBJ1-1; tentative D call: TRBD1 (5 bases). This CDR3 spans 11 amino acids. The V gene's germline CDR1 is SQVTM and CDR2 ANQGSEA. Trimming took off 4 bases at V and 4 bases at J, with 7 bases between the two ends. The DNA for the CDR3 is TGCAGCGTTGGGGGGAGCACTGAAGCTTTCTTT. Amino acid sequence: CSVGGSTEAFF.

The genes are TRBV7-2 and TRBJ2-7; TRBD2 agrees at 7 bases. CDR1 and CDR2 from the germline V gene are SGHTA and FQGNSA. The CDR3 sequence is 15 residues long. Trimming cost V 3 bases and J 2 bases; bases outside gene matches: 7. The CDR3 nucleotides read TGTGCCAGCAGCTTTTCTTCGCGGGGGACCTACGAGCAGTACTTC. Protein product: CASSFSSRGTYEQYF.

This clonotype was observed a few times. The chain carries TRBV9 and TRBJ1-1; D not resolved. The V gene's germline CDR1 is SGDLS and CDR2 YYNGEE. V lost 3 bases to trimming and J lost 0 bases, with 9 bases between them. CDR3 length equals 14 residues. DNA of the CDR3: TGTGCCAGCAGCGCACCCCCGATGAACACTGAAGCTTTCTTT. Its translation: CASSAPPMNTEAFF.

This clonotype was seen only a few times. J is TRBJ2-5 and V is TRBV5-1; the D call may be TRBD1 or TRBD2 (5 bases each). V lost 3 bases to trimming and J lost 4 bases, with 13 bases between them. The CDR3 runs to 14 residues. Looked up from germline, CDR1 is SGHRS and CDR2 is YFSETQ. The CDR3 coding sequence is TGCGCCAGCAGCTCCCCCTCTGGGGGAGAGACCCAGTACTTC. Protein sequence: CASSSPSGGETQYF.